This TCR beta chain came from a study of CD8 T cells in ankylosing spondylitis. Study findings and constraints: Earlier reports found some motif variants in synovial fluid and blood in reactive arthritis. What seemed typical of ankylosing spondylitis blood was a TCR beta motif built from under 10 highly homologous variants.

This CDR3 contains 19 residues. The V gene end was trimmed by 5 bases and the J gene end by 0 bases; junction bases not matched to a gene: 13. Libraries for TCR beta were made by quantitative 5'-RACE with molecular barcodes. TCRdb re-analysed the 5' RACE reads in MiXCR, keeping a single row per CDR3 protein. The table includes 700,000 or so distinct CDR3 sequences, around 20% detected once. With regard to this clonotype: Its matching antigen is unknown.

The sequence came from a male donor with ankylosing spondylitis. Input material: blood, either unsorted or a sorted T cell fraction (not recorded which). The chain carries TRBV12-3 or TRBV12-4 and TRBJ1-4, with 9 positions matching TRBD1. DNA of the CDR3: TGTGCCAGCAGTCCCAGTCCCGGGACAGGGATTGCAACTAATGAAAAACTGTTTTTT. Translation: CASSPSPGTGIATNEKLFF.